This TCR beta chain is drawn from a study of OX40 agonist ivuxolimab in advanced cancers. Whole-study context: Among those enrolled, mean age was 60 years (range roughly 23 to 90) and roughly 84% were male. There were three patients with partial responses, one having hepatocellular carcinoma and two cutaneous melanoma. Study-wide points: The specificity for antigen of the expanded peripheral T cells was not determined.

This clone was recorded once. The target antigen is unknown. Repertoires were generated with immunoSEQ multiplex PCR, while TCRdb's copy carries only in-frame clones and drops some. Here the sample spans around 45,000 clones, under 90% being singletons. Germline CDR1 and CDR2: SGHVS and FNYEAQ. There are 17 residues in the CDR3. The ends lost 0 bases at V and 4 bases at J; junction bases unmatched: 0. The chain carries TRBV7-6 and TRBJ2-1, with TRBD2 matching over 16 bases. The TCR sequence derives from an adult with an advanced solid tumor such as melanoma, head and neck, liver or kidney cancer. The sequencing used CD4+ or CD8+ T cells sorted from blood, collected in a trial of the OX40 agonist ivuxolimab. CDR3 sequence: CASSLAGLAGGYNEQFF. Here the CDR3 DNA reads TGTGCCAGCAGCTTAGCGGGACTAGCGGGAGGGTACAATGAGCAGTTCTTC.